The 9 T cell receptor beta chains listed next were all sequenced from one sample in a study of blood T cell repertoires in COVID-19. Assay: immunoSEQ multiplex PCR; the TCRdb copy retains only in-frame clones and omits some. Of 45,000 to 65,000 clones in the sample, roughly 90% were seen once. The sequenced sample consisted of peripheral blood. The receptors were sampled from a human donor in a cohort sampled during active COVID-19.

This chain links TRBV7-9 with TRBJ2-7; D not certain. Looked up from germline, CDR1 is SEHNR and CDR2 is FQNEAQ (reference sequence). V was cut by 0 bases and J by 6 bases, with 9 bases left in between. The CDR3 consists of 13 residues. CDR3 loop: CASSLARRPEQYF. As DNA, the CDR3 is TGTGCCAGCAGCTTAGCAAGGAGACCCGAGCAGTACTTC.

The chain combines TRBV4-2 with TRBJ1-3; 8 bases agree with TRBD1. The trim removed 1 base at V and 0 bases at J, leaving 8 bases unmatched. The CDR3 is 18 residues long. Germline lookup yields CDR1 LGHNA and CDR2 YNFKEQ. The CDR3, as DNA: TGTGCCAGCAGCCAAGGACAGGGGACTCGCCGCTCTGGAAACACCATATATTTT. It encodes CASSQGQGTRRSGNTIYF.

V and J are TRBV29-1 and TRBJ1-1, with 7 bases that match TRBD1. Germline V CDR1 and CDR2: SQVTM, ANQGSEA. The V and J ends lost 6 bases and 1 base, in that order; junction bases with no gene match: 5. The length of the CDR3 is 13 residues. The CDR3 protein is CSVPTGANTEAFF. The CDR3 nucleotides are TGCAGCGTACCCACAGGGGCGAACACTGAAGCTTTCTTT.

J is TRBJ2-7 and V is TRBV3-1 (or the pseudogene TRBV3-2); possibly TRBD1 for D (6 bases). Germline CDR1 reads LGHDT; CDR2 reads YNNKEL (reference sequence). The CDR3 consists of 12 residues. Trimming cost V 6 bases and J 3 bases, with 9 bases left between them. The CDR3 DNA follows: TGTGCCAGCAGTTACAGGGTCTACGAGCAGTACTTC. Protein sequence: CASSYRVYEQYF.

This clone has only one observation. The chain employs TRBV16 and TRBJ1-1, with 10 bases identical to TRBD1. From germline, CDR1 is KGHSY and CDR2 FQNENV. The V gene end was trimmed by 4 bases and the J gene end by 3 bases; junction bases not matched to a gene: 8. The CDR3 runs to 16 residues. CDR3 region: CASSPRGQGLDTEAFF. The CDR3 nucleotides are TGTGCCAGCAGCCCGAGGGGACAGGGGTTGGACACTGAAGCTTTCTTT. The entire variable domain, with the rest obtained from reference TRBV16 and TRBJ1-1, is as follows: GEEVAQTPKHLVRGEGQKAKLYCAPIKGHSYVFWYQQVLKNEFKFLISFQNENVFDETGMPKERFSAKCLPNSPCSLEIQATKLEDSAVYFCASSPRGQGLDTEAFFGQGTRLTVV.

The chain uses TRBV28 and TRBJ1-1, with a possible D match to TRBD1 (6 bases). Germline V gene data show CDR1 as MDHEN and CDR2 as SYDVKM. The V gene lost 1 base and the J gene lost 2 bases, with 14 bases spanning the gap. The CDR3 loop spans 16 amino acids. The CDR3 region is CASSLFRGQGNTEAFF. The CDR3 nucleotides read TGTGCCAGCAGTTTATTCAGGGGTCAAGGTAACACTGAAGCTTTCTTT.

The chain carries TRBV2 and TRBJ1-1, with D perhaps matching TRBD1 (5 bases). V lost 5 bases and J lost 5, with 15 bases in between. The V gene's germline CDR1 is SNHLY and CDR2 FYNNEI. CDR3 length equals 14 residues. CDR3 amino acids: CASSTRGFGTEAFF. The CDR3 nucleotides are TGTGCCAGCAGTACAAGGGGATTTGGGACTGAAGCTTTCTTT.

The chain is built from TRBV18 and TRBJ2-3; 8 bases match TRBD2. Germline V lookup: CDR1 KGHSH, CDR2 LQKENI. The CDR3 length is 15 residues. After removal of 4 bases from V and 3 bases from J, the junction contained 6 bases not matched to a gene. The DNA for the CDR3 is TGTGCCAGCTCACACGGGGGGGGCCGAACAGATACGCAGTATTTT. Its translation: CASSHGGGRTDTQYF.

V and J are TRBV19 and TRBJ2-3, with D maybe TRBD1 (6 bases). The V gene's germline CDR1 is LNHDA and CDR2 SQIVND (reference sequence). The CDR3 spans 11 residues. V was shortened by 8 bases and J by 7 bases, with 10 bases between the two germline ends. The CDR3 DNA follows: TGTGCCAGTGGCAGGGGTCATACGCAGTATTTT. Its protein is CASGRGHTQYF.